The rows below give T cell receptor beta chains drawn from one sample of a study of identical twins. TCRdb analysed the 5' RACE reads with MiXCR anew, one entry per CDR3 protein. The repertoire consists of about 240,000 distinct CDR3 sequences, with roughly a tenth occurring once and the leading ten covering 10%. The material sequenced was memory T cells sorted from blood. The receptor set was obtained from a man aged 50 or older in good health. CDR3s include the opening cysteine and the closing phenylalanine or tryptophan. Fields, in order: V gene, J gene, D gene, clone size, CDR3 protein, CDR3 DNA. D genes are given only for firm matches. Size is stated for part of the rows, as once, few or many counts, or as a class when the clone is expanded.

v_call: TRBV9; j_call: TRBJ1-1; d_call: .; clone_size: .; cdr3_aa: CASSVGSQGKAFF; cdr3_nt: TGTGCCAGCAGCGTCGGGTCCCAGGGTAAAGCTTTCTTT
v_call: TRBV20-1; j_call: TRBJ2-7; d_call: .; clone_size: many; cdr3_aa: CSARRRTGYEQYF; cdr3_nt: TGCAGTGCTAGAAGGCGGACGGGCTACGAGCAGTACTTC
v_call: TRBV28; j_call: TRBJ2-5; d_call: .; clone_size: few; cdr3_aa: CASSGSGSGFETQYF; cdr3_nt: TGTGCCAGCAGTGGGAGTGGGTCGGGTTTCGAGACCCAGTACTTC
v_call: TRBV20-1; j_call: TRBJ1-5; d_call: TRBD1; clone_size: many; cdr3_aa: CSVGQGANQPQHF; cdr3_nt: TGCAGTGTGGGACAGGGGGCGAATCAGCCCCAGCATTTT
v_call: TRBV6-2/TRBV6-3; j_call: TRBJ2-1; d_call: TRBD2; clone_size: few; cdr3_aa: CASSILAVSSYNEQFF; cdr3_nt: TGTGCCAGCAGCATACTAGCGGTTAGCTCCTACAATGAGCAGTTCTTC
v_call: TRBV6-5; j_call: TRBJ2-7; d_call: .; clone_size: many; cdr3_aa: CASSHLEGEQYF; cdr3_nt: TGTGCCAGCTCCCACCTCGAGGGCGAGCAGTACTTC
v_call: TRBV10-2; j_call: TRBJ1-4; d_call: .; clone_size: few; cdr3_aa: CASSGGWSEKLFF; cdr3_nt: TGCGCCAGCAGCGGGGGTTGGTCCGAAAAACTGTTTTTT
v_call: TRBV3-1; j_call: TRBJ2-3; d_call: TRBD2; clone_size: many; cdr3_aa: CASSPSTSGSTDTQYF; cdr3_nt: TGTGCCAGCAGCCCCTCGACTAGCGGGAGCACAGATACGCAGTATTTT
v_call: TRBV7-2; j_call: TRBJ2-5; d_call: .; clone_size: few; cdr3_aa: CASSLGLGQETQYF; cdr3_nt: TGTGCCAGCAGCTTAGGTTTAGGCCAAGAGACCCAGTACTTC
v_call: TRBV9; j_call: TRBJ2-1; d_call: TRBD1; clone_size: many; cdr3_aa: CASSAPRTGASNEQFF; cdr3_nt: TGTGCCAGCAGCGCCCCGAGGACAGGGGCGTCCAATGAGCAGTTCTTC
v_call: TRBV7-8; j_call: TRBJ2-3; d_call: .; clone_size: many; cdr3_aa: CASSPSGGDGGTQYF; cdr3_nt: TGTGCCAGCAGCCCCAGCGGAGGGGATGGTGGTACGCAGTATTTT
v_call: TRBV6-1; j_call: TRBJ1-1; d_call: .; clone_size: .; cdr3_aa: CASSQMLQGKTEAFF; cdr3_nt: TGTGCCAGCAGCCAAATGCTACAGGGTAAAACTGAAGCTTTCTTT
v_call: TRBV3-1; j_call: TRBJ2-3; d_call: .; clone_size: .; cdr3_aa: CASRQGVGFTDTQYF; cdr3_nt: TGTGCCAGCCGCCAAGGAGTAGGCTTTACAGATACGCAGTATTTT
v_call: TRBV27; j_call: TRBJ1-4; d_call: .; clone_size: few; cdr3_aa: CASSPLLGPNEKLFF; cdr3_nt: TGTGCCAGCAGTCCTCTGCTGGGCCCTAATGAAAAACTGTTTTTT
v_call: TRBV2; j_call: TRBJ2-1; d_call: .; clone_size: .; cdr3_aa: CATGGTNYNEQFF; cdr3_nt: TGTGCCACTGGCGGTACCAACTACAATGAGCAGTTCTTC
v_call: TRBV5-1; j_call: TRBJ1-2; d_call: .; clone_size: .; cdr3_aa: CASSASSLANYGYTF; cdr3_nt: TGCGCCAGCAGCGCGTCTAGTTTAGCTAACTATGGCTACACCTTC
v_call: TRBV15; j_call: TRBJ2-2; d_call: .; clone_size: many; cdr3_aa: CATSRAGNTGELFF; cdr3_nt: TGTGCCACCAGCAGAGCGGGAAACACCGGGGAGCTGTTTTTT
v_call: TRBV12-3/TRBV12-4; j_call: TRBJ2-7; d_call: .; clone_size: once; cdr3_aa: CASNQGGEQYF; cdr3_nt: TGTGCCAGCAATCAGGGTGGCGAGCAGTACTTC
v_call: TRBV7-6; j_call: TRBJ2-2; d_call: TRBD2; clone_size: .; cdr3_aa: CASSSSVAGVYTGELFF; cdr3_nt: TGTGCCAGCAGCTCCTCGGTAGCGGGGGTTTACACCGGGGAGCTGTTTTTT
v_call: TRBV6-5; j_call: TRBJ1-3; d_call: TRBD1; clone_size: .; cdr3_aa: CASSYSHRGGNTIYF; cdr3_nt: TGTGCCAGCAGTTACTCCCACAGGGGTGGAAACACCATATATTTT
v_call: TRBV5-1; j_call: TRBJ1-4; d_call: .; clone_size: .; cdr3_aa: CASSLGADNNEKLFF; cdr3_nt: TGCGCCAGCAGCTTGGGGGCCGACAATAATGAAAAACTGTTTTTT
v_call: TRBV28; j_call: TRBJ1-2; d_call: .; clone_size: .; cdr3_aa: CASSPLDRHYGYTF; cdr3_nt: TGTGCCAGCAGCCCTCTCGACCGACACTATGGCTACACCTTC
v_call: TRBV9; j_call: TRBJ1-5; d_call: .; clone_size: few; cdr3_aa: CASSSGDTYNQPQHF; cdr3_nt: TGTGCCAGCAGCAGCGGGGACACTTACAATCAGCCCCAGCATTTT
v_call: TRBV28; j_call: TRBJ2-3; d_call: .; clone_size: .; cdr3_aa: CASSGPGEVTDTQYF; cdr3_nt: TGTGCCAGCAGTGGCCCGGGGGAGGTCACAGATACGCAGTATTTT
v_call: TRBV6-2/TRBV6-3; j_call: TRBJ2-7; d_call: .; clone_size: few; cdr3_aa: CAPTTLLSYEQYF; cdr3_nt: TGTGCCCCCACGACTCTCCTATCCTACGAGCAGTACTTC
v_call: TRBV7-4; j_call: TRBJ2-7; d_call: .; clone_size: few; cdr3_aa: CASSSNEGPHEQYF; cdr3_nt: TGTGCCAGCAGCTCAAACGAAGGGCCCCACGAGCAGTACTTC
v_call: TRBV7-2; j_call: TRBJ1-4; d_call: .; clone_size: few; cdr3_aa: CASSLGNRRNEKLFF; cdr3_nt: TGTGCCAGCAGCTTAGGAAATAGACGTAATGAAAAACTGTTTTTT
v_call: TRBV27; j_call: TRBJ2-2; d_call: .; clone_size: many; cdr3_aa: CASSLSGSNAGSGRTGELFF; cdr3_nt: TGTGCCAGCAGTTTATCGGGGAGTAATGCAGGGTCCGGTCGCACCGGGGAGCTGTTTTTT
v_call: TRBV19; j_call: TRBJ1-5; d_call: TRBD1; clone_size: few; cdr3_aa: CASRSGTGEGQPQHF; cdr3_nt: TGTGCCAGTAGATCCGGGACAGGGGAAGGGCAGCCCCAGCATTTT
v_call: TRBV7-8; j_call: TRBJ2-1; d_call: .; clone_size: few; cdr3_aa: CASSLLYRGQVNEQFF; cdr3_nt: TGTGCCAGCAGCTTATTATACAGAGGGCAGGTAAATGAGCAGTTCTTC
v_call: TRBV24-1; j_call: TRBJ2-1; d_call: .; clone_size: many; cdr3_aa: CATSGAGTYNEQFF; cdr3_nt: TGTGCCACCAGTGGGGCAGGGACCTACAATGAGCAGTTCTTC
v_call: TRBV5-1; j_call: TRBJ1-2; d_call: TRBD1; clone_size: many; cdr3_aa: CASSSTGAYYGYTF; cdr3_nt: TGCGCCAGCAGCTCGACAGGGGCGTACTATGGCTACACCTTC
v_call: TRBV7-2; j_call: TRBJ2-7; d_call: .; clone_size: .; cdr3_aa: CASAYSGYEQYF; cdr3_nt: TGTGCCAGCGCCTACTCTGGGTACGAGCAGTACTTC
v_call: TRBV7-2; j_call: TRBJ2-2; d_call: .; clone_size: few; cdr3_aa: CASSLDGLGTGELFF; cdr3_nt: TGTGCCAGCAGCTTGGACGGCTTGGGGACCGGGGAGCTGTTTTTT
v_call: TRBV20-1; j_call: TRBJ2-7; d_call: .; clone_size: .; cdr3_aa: CSARVGGVTYEQYF; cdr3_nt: TGCAGTGCTAGAGTAGGGGGGGTGACCTACGAGCAGTACTTC
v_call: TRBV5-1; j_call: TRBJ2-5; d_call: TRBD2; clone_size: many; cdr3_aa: CASSLVAGDSHETQYF; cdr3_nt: TGCGCCAGCAGCTTGGTTGCGGGAGATTCGCACGAGACCCAGTACTTC
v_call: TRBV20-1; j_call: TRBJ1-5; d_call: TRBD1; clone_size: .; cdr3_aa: CSALGQRGNQPQHF; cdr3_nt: TGCAGTGCTCTGGGACAGAGGGGCAATCAGCCCCAGCATTTT
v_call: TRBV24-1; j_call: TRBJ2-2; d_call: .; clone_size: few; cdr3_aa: CATSDLRANTGELFF; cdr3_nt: TGTGCCACCAGTGATTTAAGGGCCAACACCGGGGAGCTGTTTTTT
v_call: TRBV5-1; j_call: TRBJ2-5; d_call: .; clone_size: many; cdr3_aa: CASSLDAGEETQYF; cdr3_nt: TGCGCCAGCAGCTTGGATGCAGGGGAGGAGACCCAGTACTTC
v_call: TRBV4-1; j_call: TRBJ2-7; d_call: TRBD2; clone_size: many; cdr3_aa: CASSQEPLAGGLTYEQYF; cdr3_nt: TGCGCCAGCAGCCAAGAACCTCTAGCGGGAGGGCTGACCTACGAGCAGTACTTC
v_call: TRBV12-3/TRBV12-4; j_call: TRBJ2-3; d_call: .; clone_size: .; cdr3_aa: CASSLPRGHATDTQYF; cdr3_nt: TGTGCCAGCAGTTTACCCCGGGGCCACGCCACAGATACGCAGTATTTT
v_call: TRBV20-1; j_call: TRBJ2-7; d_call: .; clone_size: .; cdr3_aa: CSANIRLYEQYF; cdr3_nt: TGCAGTGCCAACATTCGGCTCTACGAGCAGTACTTC
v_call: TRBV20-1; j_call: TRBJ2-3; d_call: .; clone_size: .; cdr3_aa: CSAKTTDTQYF; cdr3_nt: TGCAGTGCTAAAACTACAGATACGCAGTATTTT
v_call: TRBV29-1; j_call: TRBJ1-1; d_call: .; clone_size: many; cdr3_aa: CSVSQDPNTEAFF; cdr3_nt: TGCAGCGTCTCACAGGACCCAAACACTGAAGCTTTCTTT
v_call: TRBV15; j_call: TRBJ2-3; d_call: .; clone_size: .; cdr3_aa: CATTQKHPTDTQYF; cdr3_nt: TGTGCCACCACCCAAAAGCATCCAACAGATACGCAGTATTTT
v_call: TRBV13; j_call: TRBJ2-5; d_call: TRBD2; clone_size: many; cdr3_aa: CASSLGTSGETQYF; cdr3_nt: TGTGCCAGCAGCCTAGGGACTAGCGGAGAGACCCAGTACTTC